Listed here are 14 T cell receptor beta chains from one sample, sequenced in a study of OX40 agonist ivuxolimab in advanced cancers. Sequencing used immunoSEQ multiplex PCR; TCRdb keeps in-frame clones, though not all of them. Among around 77,000 clones listed, 85% were seen once. Sequencing was performed on CD4+ or CD8+ T cells sorted from blood, taken in a trial of the OX40 agonist ivuxolimab. The receptors were gathered from an adult with an advanced solid tumor such as melanoma, head and neck, liver or kidney cancer.

V and J are TRBV14 and TRBJ1-4, with D uncertain. The CDR3 is 12 amino acids. The germline V gene has CDR1 SGHDN and CDR2 FVKESK. With 9 bases removed from V and 4 bases from J, the gap between germline ends came to 9 bases. The CDR3 is CASGRHNEKLFF. The DNA for the CDR3 is TGTGCCAGTGGACGGCATAATGAAAAACTGTTTTTT.

V and J are TRBV7-3 and TRBJ2-1; 11 positions match TRBD2. The germline CDR1 and CDR2 sequences are SGHTA and FQGTGA. V trimming: 4 bases; J trimming: 3 bases; junction bases outside the gene matches: 2. The CDR3 has 15 residues. CDR3 bases: TGTGCCAGCAGCTGGGGACTAGCGGACTACAATGAGCAGTTCTTC. Its protein product is CASSWGLADYNEQFF.

The table lists this clone with a count of one. The CDR3 sequence: CAWRVPGTGNTGELFF. The CDR3 DNA is TGTGCCTGGAGGGTTCCCGGGACAGGGAACACCGGGGAGCTGTTTTTT. The chain joins TRBV30 to TRBJ2-2; 8 bases map to TRBD1. CDR3 length equals 16 residues. Germline-derived CDR1 and CDR2 are GTSNPN and SVGIG (reference sequence). The J segment lost 1 base and the V segment lost 3 bases, leaving 7 bases of the junction unmatched. The entire variable domain, with the rest obtained from reference TRBV30 and TRBJ2-2, is as follows: SQTIHQWPATLVQPVGSPLSLECTVEGTSNPNLYWYRQAAGRGLQLLFYSVGIGQISSEVPQNLSASRPQDRQFILSSKKLLLSDSGFYLCAWRVPGTGNTGELFFGEGSRLTVL.

Of note for this clone: The junction departs from the called germline gene at one end, perhaps through a read error. The chain is built from TRBV7-7 and TRBJ2-5; D may match TRBD1 or TRBD2 (5 bases each). The germline CDR1 and CDR2 sequences are SSHAT and FNYEAQ (reference sequence). There are 17 residues in the CDR3. This CDR3 reads CASSLAPPGQGQETQYF. DNA of the CDR3: TGTGCCAGCAGCCTAGCCCCGCCTGGGCAGGGACAAGAGACCCAGTACTTC.

The rearrangement joins TRBV7-9 to TRBJ2-5, with 8 bases aligning to TRBD1. The DNA end is a closer match to TRBJ2-7, so the J assignment may be wrong. Germline V gives CDR1 SEHNR, CDR2 FQNEAQ (reference sequence). This CDR3 is 13 amino acids long. In nucleotides, the CDR3 is TGTGCCAGCAGCCCAGGGGGCGCCTACGAGCAGTACTTC. Translation: CASSPGGAYEQYF.

The chain carries TRBV10-3 and TRBJ1-1; the D gene is possibly TRBD1 (5 bases). This CDR3 region has 12 residues. Germline V gene data show CDR1 as ENHRY and CDR2 as SYGVKD. With 4 bases removed from V and 6 bases from J, the gap between germline ends came to 9 bases. This CDR3 reads CAISGSGAEAFF. CDR3 sequence (DNA): TGTGCCATCAGTGGGTCGGGGGCTGAAGCTTTCTTT.

The chain couples TRBV6-6 to TRBJ1-6, with TRBD1 as a possible D gene (6 bases). Trimming took off 7 bases at V and 7 bases at J, with 17 bases between the two ends. Germline V gene lookup returns CDR1 MNHNY and CDR2 SVGAGI (reference sequence). CDR3 length equals 15 residues. The CDR3 bases are TGTGCCAGCAAGGTAGGGGGGTTAGACAATTCACCCCTCCACTTT. It codes for CASKVGGLDNSPLHF.

V usage is TRBV30 and J usage is TRBJ2-3, with D hard to call. Germline V gives CDR1 GTSNPN, CDR2 SVGIG (reference sequence). The CDR3 runs 14 residues. Trimming stripped 5 bases from V and 1 base from J, with 13 bases between. CDR3 amino acids: CAWAPPLGTDTQYF. In DNA form, the CDR3 reads TGTGCCTGGGCCCCCCCCCTCGGCACAGATACGCAGTATTTT.

The V gene is TRBV6-5, the J gene TRBJ1-3, with 7 bases aligning to TRBD1. The CDR3 consists of 15 residues. The ends lost 0 bases at V and 8 bases at J; junction bases unmatched: 7. The germline gives CDR1 MNHEY, CDR2 SVGAGI. The CDR3, as DNA: TGTGCCAGCAGTTACTCATCCAGGGGGGGTGACACCATATATTTT. It codes for CASSYSSRGGDTIYF.

The chain couples TRBV13 to TRBJ1-1; a weak D match, TRBD1 (5 bases). Trimming took off 5 bases at V and 2 bases at J, with 12 bases between the two ends. This CDR3 is 14 amino acids long. Germline loops: CDR1 PRHDT, CDR2 FYEKMQ (reference sequence). The CDR3 DNA reads TGTGCCAGCAGCCGGGGCAGGCCCAACACTGAAGCTTTCTTT. It is translated as CASSRGRPNTEAFF.

There are a few counts of this clone. The V gene is TRBV14, the J gene TRBJ2-3, with TRBD2 identical over 8 bases. This CDR3 is built from 14 residues. CDR1 SGHDN and CDR2 FVKESK come from the germline V gene. The V and J ends lost 0 bases and 4 bases, in that order; junction bases with no gene match: 0. The CDR3 bases are TGTGCCAGCAGCCAAGATAGCGGGGCAGATACGCAGTATTTT. It translates to CASSQDSGADTQYF.

The chain joins TRBV2 to TRBJ1-4, with TRBD1 identical over 8 bases. CDR3 length: 16 residues. Germline assignment: CDR1 SNHLY and CDR2 FYNNEI. With V trimmed by 6 bases and J by 2 bases, 8 bases remained unmatched. DNA for the CDR3: TGTGCCAGCAGGGAGGACAGGGCCAAGACTAATGAAAAACTGTTTTTT. This gives the protein CASREDRAKTNEKLFF.

J is TRBJ2-1 and V is TRBV4-1; 9 nucleotides agree with TRBD1. The CDR3 is 17 residues long. J gave up 8 bases and V 1 base, and 12 bases lay outside the gene matches. Germline V gives CDR1 MGHRA, CDR2 YSYEKL. The DNA of the CDR3 is TGCGCCAGCAGCCAAGGAGTCCAGGACAGGGGATTTCATGAGCAGTTCTTC. Its protein is CASSQGVQDRGFHEQFF.

CDR3 sequence: CASSSPSTGISNQPQHF. CDR3 sequence (DNA): TGTGCCAGCAGCTCGCCATCAACAGGGATCAGCAATCAGCCCCAGCATTTT. The chain uses TRBV7-2 and TRBJ1-5, with TRBD1 as a possible D gene (6 bases). Germline assignment: CDR1 SGHTA and CDR2 FQGNSA. Trimming left V 4 bases short and J 1 base short, with 17 bases between. The CDR3 runs 17 residues.